These 6 T cell receptor beta chains were all obtained from the same sample, sequenced in a study of cytomegalovirus exposure and HLA in healthy donors. PCR was performed using 60 Vbeta and 13 Jbeta primers. The protocol was immunoSEQ multiplex PCR, while the TCRdb copy is restricted to in-frame clones and leaves out a portion. The sample carries about 77,000 clones, roughly 78% recorded once. The sequenced material came from PBMCs. The origin of the receptors is a man aged 40-55 years in good health and CMV-seronegative.

This clone has a single count. The CDR3 region is CASLRALPETPTYEQYF. As DNA, the CDR3 is TGTGCTAGCCTGCGGGCACTGCCAGAAACCCCTACCTACGAGCAGTACTTC. V gene TRBV12-5 combines with J gene TRBJ2-7; perhaps TRBD2 as D (5 bases). CDR1 and CDR2 from the germline V gene are LGHNT and FRNRAP. CDR3 length equals 17 residues. The V gene lost 9 bases and the J gene lost 2 bases, with 26 bases spanning the gap.

The rearrangement links TRBV9 to TRBJ1-3; possible D gene TRBD1, 5 bases. V dropped 0 bases and J dropped 3 bases, with 13 bases sitting between them. The V gene's germline CDR1 is SGDLS and CDR2 YYNGEE. This CDR3 has 16 residues. The CDR3 region is CASSVAGAGHGNTIYF. The CDR3 DNA is TGTGCCAGCAGCGTAGCTGGGGCAGGCCATGGAAACACCATATATTTT. The variable domain in full, completed from reference TRBV9 and TRBJ1-3, reads DSGVTQTPKHLITATGQRVTLRCSPRSGDLSVYWYQQSLDQGLQFLIQYYNGEERAKGNILERFSAQQFPDLHSELNLSSLELGDSALYFCASSVAGAGHGNTIYFGEGSWLTVV.

This clone has just a few counts. The V call is TRBV9, the J call TRBJ1-2; no definite D call. This CDR3 comprises 13 residues. CDR1 is SGDLS, CDR2 YYNGEE, per germline. Deletions cut 4 bases from V and 0 bases from J, with 7 bases between. The CDR3 protein is CASSPAANYGYTF. CDR3 DNA sequence: TGTGCCAGCAGCCCCGCAGCTAACTATGGCTACACCTTC.

This chain uses TRBV5-4 with TRBJ2-3; D might be TRBD1 (5 bases). CDR3 size: 15 residues. Germline CDR1 is SGHNT and CDR2 is YYREEE (reference sequence). With 5 bases removed from V and 0 bases from J, the gap between germline ends came to 13 bases. CDR3: CASRNTRGSTDTQYF. The CDR3 DNA reads TGTGCCAGCAGGAACACAAGGGGTAGCACAGATACGCAGTATTTT.

This clone was seen a single time. The rearrangement uses TRBV10-3 and TRBJ2-1, with 14 nucleotides matching TRBD2. The CDR3 runs to 16 residues. Germline CDR1 and CDR2: ENHRY and SYGVKD. V lost 0 bases and J lost 7; bases outside the gene matches: 2. In DNA, the CDR3 is TGTGCCATCAGTGAGTCTGGGACTAGCGGGAGTAATGAGCAGTTCTTC. Amino acid sequence: CAISESGTSGSNEQFF.

The chain uses TRBV11-1 and TRBJ2-7, with TRBD1 matching over 7 bases. V dropped 5 bases and J dropped 3; count of bases not matched to a gene: 4. The CDR3 is 13 amino acids. Germline CDR1 reads SGHAT; CDR2 reads FQDESV (reference sequence). DNA of the CDR3: TGTGCCAGCAGCCCCTGGGACAGCTACGAGCAGTACTTC. It encodes CASSPWDSYEQYF.